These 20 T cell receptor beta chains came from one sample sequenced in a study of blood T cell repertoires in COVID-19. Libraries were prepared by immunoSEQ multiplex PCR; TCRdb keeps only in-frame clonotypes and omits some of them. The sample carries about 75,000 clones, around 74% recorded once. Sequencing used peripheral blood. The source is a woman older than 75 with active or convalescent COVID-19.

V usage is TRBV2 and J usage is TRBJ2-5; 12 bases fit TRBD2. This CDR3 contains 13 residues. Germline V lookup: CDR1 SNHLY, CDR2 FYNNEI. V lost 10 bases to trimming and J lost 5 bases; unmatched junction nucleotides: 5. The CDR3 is CATLAGGPETQYF. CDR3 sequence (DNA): TGTGCCACTCTAGCGGGGGGGCCCGAGACCCAGTACTTC.

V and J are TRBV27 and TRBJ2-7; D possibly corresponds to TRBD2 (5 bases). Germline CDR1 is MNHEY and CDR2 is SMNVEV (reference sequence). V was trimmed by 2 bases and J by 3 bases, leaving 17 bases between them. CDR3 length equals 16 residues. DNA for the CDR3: TGTGCCAGCAGTTTAGCGCGGGTCCAGAGTCGCTACGAGCAGTACTTC. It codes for CASSLARVQSRYEQYF.

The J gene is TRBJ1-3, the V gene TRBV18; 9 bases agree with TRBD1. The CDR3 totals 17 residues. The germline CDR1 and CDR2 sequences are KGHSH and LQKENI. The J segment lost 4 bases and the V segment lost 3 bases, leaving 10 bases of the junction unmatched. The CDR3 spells CASSPVPQGAGGNTIYF. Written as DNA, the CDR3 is TGTGCCAGCTCACCCGTACCACAGGGGGCTGGGGGAAACACCATATATTTT.

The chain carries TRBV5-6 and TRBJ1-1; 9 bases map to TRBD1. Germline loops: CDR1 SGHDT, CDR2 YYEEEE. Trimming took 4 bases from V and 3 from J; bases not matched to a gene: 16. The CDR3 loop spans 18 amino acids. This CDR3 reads CASSRSGTGKSWYTEAFF. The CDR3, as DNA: TGTGCCAGCAGCCGATCCGGGACAGGGAAGTCTTGGTACACTGAAGCTTTCTTT. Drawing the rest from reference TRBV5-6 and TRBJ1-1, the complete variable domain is DAGVTQSPTHLIKTRGQQVTLRCSPKSGHDTVSWYQQALGQGPQFIFQYYEEEERQRGNFPDRFSGHQFPNYSSELNVNALLLGDSALYLCASSRSGTGKSWYTEAFFGQGTRLTVV.

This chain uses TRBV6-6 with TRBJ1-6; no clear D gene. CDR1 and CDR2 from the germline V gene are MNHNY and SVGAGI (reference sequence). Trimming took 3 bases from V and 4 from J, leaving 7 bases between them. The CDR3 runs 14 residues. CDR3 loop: CASSYQQYNSPLHF. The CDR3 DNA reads TGTGCCAGCAGTTATCAACAATATAATTCACCCCTCCACTTT.

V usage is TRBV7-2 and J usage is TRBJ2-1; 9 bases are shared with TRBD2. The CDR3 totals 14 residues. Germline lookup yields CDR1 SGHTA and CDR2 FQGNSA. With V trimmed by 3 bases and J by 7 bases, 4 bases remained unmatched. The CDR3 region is CASSFGGGANEQFF. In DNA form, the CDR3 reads TGTGCCAGCAGCTTCGGCGGGGGGGCTAATGAGCAGTTCTTC. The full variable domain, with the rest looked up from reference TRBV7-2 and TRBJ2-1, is GAGVSQSPSNKVTEKGKDVELRCDPISGHTALYWYRQSLGQGLEFLIYFQGNSAPDKSGLPSDRFSAERTGGSVSTLTIQRTQQEDSAVYLCASSFGGGANEQFFGPGTRLTVL.

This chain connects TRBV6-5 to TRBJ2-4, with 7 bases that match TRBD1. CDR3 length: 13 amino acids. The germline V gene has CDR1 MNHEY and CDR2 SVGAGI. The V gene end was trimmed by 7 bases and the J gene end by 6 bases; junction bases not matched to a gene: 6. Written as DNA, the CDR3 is TGTGCCAGCACCATAGGGGGCGGAAACATTCAGTACTTC. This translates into CASTIGGGNIQYF.

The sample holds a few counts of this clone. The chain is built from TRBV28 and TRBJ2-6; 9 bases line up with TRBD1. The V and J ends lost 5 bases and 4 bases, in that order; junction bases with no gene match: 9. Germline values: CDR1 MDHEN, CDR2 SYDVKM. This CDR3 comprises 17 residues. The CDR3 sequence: CASSPPGQGYGANVLTF. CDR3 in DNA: TGTGCCAGCAGTCCACCGGGACAGGGTTACGGGGCCAACGTCCTGACTTTC. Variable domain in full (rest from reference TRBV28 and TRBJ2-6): DVKVTQSSRYLVKRTGEKVFLECVQDMDHENMFWYRQDPGLGLRLIYFSYDVKMKEKGDIPEGYSVSREKKERFSLILESASTNQTSMYLCASSPPGQGYGANVLTFGAGSRLTVL.

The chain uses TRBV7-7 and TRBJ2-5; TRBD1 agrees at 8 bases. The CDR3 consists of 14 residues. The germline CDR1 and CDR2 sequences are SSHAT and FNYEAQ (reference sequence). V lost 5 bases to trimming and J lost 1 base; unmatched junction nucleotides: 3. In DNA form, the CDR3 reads TGTGCCAGCAGCCTGACAGGGGTCCAAGAGACCCAGTACTTC. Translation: CASSLTGVQETQYF.

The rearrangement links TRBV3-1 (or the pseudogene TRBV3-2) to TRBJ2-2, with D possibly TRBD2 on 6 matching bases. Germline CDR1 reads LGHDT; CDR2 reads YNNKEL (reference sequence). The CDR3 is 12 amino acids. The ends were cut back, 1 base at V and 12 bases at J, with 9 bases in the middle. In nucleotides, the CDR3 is TGTGCCAGCAGCCAAGTTGCGGGGAAGCTGTTTTTT. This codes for CASSQVAGKLFF.

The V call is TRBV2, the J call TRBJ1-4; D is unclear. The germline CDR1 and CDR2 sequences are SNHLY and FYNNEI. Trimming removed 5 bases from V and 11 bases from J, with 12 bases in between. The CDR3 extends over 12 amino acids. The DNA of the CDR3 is TGTGCCAGCAGTCTTCAGAAGTTCAAACTGTTTTTT. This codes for CASSLQKFKLFF.

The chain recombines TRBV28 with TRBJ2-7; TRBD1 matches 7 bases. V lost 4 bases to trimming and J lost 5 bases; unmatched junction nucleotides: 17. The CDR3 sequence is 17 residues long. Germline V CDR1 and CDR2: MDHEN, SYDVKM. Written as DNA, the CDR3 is TGTGCCAGCAGTTACCCGTCCGTGGACAGGAGCGGCGACGAGCAGTACTTC. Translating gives CASSYPSVDRSGDEQYF.

The CDR3 DNA follows: TGTGCCAGCAGTGAAATTGAGACAGGGTCTTCGTACGAGCAGTACTTC. Protein: CASSEIETGSSYEQYF. The chain recombines TRBV6-1 with TRBJ2-7, with 7 bases lining up with TRBD1. The CDR3 has 16 amino acids. After removal of 2 bases from V and 4 bases from J, the junction contained 11 bases not matched to a gene. In germline, CDR1 is MNHNS, CDR2 SASEGT.

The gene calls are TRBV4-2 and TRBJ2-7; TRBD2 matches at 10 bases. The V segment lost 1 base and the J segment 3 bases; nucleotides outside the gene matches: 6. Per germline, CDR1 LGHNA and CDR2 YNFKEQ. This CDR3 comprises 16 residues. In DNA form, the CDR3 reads TGTGCCAGCAGCCAAGGTTACAGGACTAGCGGCTACGAGCAGTACTTC. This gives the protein CASSQGYRTSGYEQYF.

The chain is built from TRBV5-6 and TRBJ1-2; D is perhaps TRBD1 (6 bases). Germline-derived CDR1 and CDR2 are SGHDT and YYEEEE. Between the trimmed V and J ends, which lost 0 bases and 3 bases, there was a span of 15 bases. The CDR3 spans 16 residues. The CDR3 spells CASSLDRDFYHYGYTF. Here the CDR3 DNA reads TGTGCCAGCAGCTTGGACAGGGATTTCTATCACTATGGCTACACCTTC.

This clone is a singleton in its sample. The CDR3 loop is CASSWTSGKAGELFF. The CDR3 coding sequence is TGCGCCAGCAGCTGGACTAGCGGGAAAGCCGGGGAGCTGTTTTTT. The V gene is TRBV5-1, the J gene TRBJ2-2, with 12 bases lining up with TRBD2. The CDR3 has 15 amino acids. Unmatched junction bases numbered 3, after V lost 3 bases and J lost 6 bases. Looked up from germline, CDR1 is SGHRS and CDR2 is YFSETQ.

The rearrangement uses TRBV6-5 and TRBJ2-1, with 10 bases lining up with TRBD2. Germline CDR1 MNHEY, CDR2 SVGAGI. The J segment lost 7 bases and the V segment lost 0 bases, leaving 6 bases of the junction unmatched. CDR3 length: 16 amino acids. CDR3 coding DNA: TGTGCCAGCAGTTACTCCCCTAGCGGGGGCCTAAATGAGCAGTTCTTC. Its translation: CASSYSPSGGLNEQFF.

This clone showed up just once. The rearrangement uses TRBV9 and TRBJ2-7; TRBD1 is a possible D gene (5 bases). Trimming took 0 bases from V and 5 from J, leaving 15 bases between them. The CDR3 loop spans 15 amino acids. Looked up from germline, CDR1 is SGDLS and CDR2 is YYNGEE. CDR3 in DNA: TGTGCCAGCAGCGTAGCTAGGGGCACAAACGACGAGCAGTACTTC. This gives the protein CASSVARGTNDEQYF.

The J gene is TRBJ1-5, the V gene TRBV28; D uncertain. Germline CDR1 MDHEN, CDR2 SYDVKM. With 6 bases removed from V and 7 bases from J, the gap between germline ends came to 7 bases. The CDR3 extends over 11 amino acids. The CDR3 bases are TGTGCCAGCAGCATGAGCCAGCCCCAGCATTTT. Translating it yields CASSMSQPQHF.

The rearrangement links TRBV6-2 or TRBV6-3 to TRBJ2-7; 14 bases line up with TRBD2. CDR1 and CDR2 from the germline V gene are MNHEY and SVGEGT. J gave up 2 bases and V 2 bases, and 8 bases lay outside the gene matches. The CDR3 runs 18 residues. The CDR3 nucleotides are TGTGCCAGCAGTTACGGTTCTGGACTAGCGGGGGGCCCCTACGAGCAGTACTTC. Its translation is CASSYGSGLAGGPYEQYF.